One and the same sample provided the 12 T cell receptor beta chains below, sequenced in a study of blood T cell repertoires in COVID-19. The assay was immunoSEQ multiplex PCR, and TCRdb's table has in-frame clones only and misses some. The table records 200,000 or so clones, approximately 84% of them present only once. The sequenced sample consisted of peripheral blood. The receptors derive from a woman in her fifties or sixties with acute or convalescent COVID-19.

The chain is built from TRBV6-1 and TRBJ1-2; D not resolved. Germline-derived CDR1 and CDR2 are MNHNS and SASEGT. The CDR3 length is 14 residues. V lost 1 base, J lost 4 bases, and 10 bases lay in between. This chain's CDR3 is CASSEVGSSYGYTF. CDR3 DNA sequence: TGTGCCAGCAGTGAAGTGGGCTCGAGCTATGGCTACACCTTC.

The gene calls are TRBV7-6 and TRBJ1-6, with 7 bases aligning to TRBD1. Trimming took 5 bases from V and 7 from J; bases not matched to a gene: 8. Germline V gives CDR1 SGHVS, CDR2 FNYEAQ. This CDR3 is 15 amino acids long. CDR3 coding DNA: TGTGCCAGCAGCACCCGGGACAGCATGAATTCACCCCTCCACTTT. It yields the protein CASSTRDSMNSPLHF.

The chain has TRBV5-4 and TRBJ2-2, with 7 bases that match TRBD1. J gave up 6 bases and V 3 bases, and 5 bases lay outside the gene matches. Germline V CDR1 and CDR2: SGHNT, YYREEE (reference sequence). The CDR3 is 14 amino acids. The CDR3 bases are TGTGCCAGCAGCTGGGGCACAGGGGCCGGGGAGCTGTTTTTT. This codes for CASSWGTGAGELFF.

The chain links TRBV7-2 to TRBJ1-5, with D maybe TRBD1 (5 bases). The CDR3 extends over 12 amino acids. V dropped 8 bases and J dropped 4 bases, with 9 bases sitting between them. Germline CDR1 reads SGHTA; CDR2 reads FQGNSA. DNA of the CDR3: TGTGCCAGCGGGCAGGGAAATCAGCCCCAGCATTTT. Protein sequence: CASGQGNQPQHF.

The rearrangement joins TRBV4-3 to TRBJ2-5; the D gene is possibly TRBD2 (5 bases). The CDR3 spans 15 residues. Germline V gene data show CDR1 as LGHNA and CDR2 as YSLEER. V lost 0 bases to trimming and J lost 4 bases, with 12 bases between them. In DNA, the CDR3 is TGCGCCAGCAGCCAAGACTACTTCGCGGGAGAGACCCAGTACTTC. Residues: CASSQDYFAGETQYF.

CDR3 region: CASSASGGGTGELFF. The CDR3 nucleotides are TGTGCCAGCAGCGCTAGCGGGGGGGGCACCGGGGAGCTGTTTTTT. The chain combines TRBV9 with TRBJ2-2; 12 positions match TRBD2. V lost 3 bases to trimming and J lost 4 bases; unmatched junction nucleotides: 1. This CDR3 is 15 amino acids long. The V gene's germline CDR1 is SGDLS and CDR2 YYNGEE.

The chain joins TRBV11-1 to TRBJ2-3; D not resolved. The CDR3 spans 14 residues. Germline V gene data show CDR1 as SGHAT and CDR2 as FQDESV (reference sequence). V lost 0 bases, J lost 4 bases, and 8 bases lay in between. DNA of the CDR3: TGTGCCAGCAGCTTAGCGACTGGGTCAGATACGCAGTATTTT. It is translated as CASSLATGSDTQYF. Full variable domain (missing parts from reference TRBV11-1 and TRBJ2-3): EAEVAQSPRYKITEKSQAVAFWCDPISGHATLYWYRQILGQGPELLVQFQDESVVDDSQLPKDRFSAERLKGVDSTLKIQPAELGDSAMYLCASSLATGSDTQYFGPGTRLTVL.

The chain joins TRBV6-2 or TRBV6-3 to TRBJ1-2, with D unclear. V lost 0 bases and J lost 6, with 14 bases in between. Germline CDR1 and CDR2: MNHEY and SVGEGT. The CDR3 runs to 15 residues. In DNA form, the CDR3 reads TGTGCCAGCAGTTACTCGAATCAGTTTCTGGATGGCTACACCTTC. Translated: CASSYSNQFLDGYTF.

This rearrangement joins TRBV20-1 to TRBJ2-5; TRBD2 matches at 10 bases. The trim removed 3 bases at V and 5 bases at J, leaving 6 bases unmatched. Germline V gene sequence: CDR1 DFQATT, CDR2 SNEGSKA (reference sequence). CDR3 size: 14 residues. CDR3: CSASLAGEFETQYF. The CDR3 bases are TGCAGTGCTAGTCTAGCGGGGGAATTCGAGACCCAGTACTTC.

The CDR3, as DNA: TGTGCCATCAGTTTACAGGGGGCGTCCGGAAACACTGAAGCTTTCTTT. Translating gives CAISLQGASGNTEAFF. V usage is TRBV10-3 and J usage is TRBJ1-1; 9 bases are shared with TRBD1. This CDR3 comprises 16 residues. V gave up 5 bases and J gave up 2 bases; unmatched junction bases: 9. Per the germline V gene, CDR1 is ENHRY and CDR2 is SYGVKD.

J is TRBJ1-1 and V is TRBV20-1; D is perhaps TRBD1 (5 bases). The V and J ends lost 3 bases and 7 bases respectively, with 27 bases between them. This CDR3 has 17 residues. Germline V gene sequence: CDR1 DFQATT, CDR2 SNEGSKA (reference sequence). This chain's CDR3 is CSASHLRGGVVPVEAFF. CDR3 DNA sequence: TGCAGTGCTAGTCATCTCCGCGGGGGAGTCGTACCGGTTGAAGCTTTCTTT.

This clone occurred a few times. This chain links TRBV5-1 with TRBJ1-2; 10 nucleotides align to TRBD1. CDR1 and CDR2 from the germline V gene are SGHRS and YFSETQ. V shed 4 bases, J shed 7 bases, and the junction held 13 bases outside the gene matches. The CDR3 is 16 amino acids. CDR3 loop: CASSLGRATGGVGYTF. CDR3 in DNA: TGCGCCAGCAGCCTGGGGCGCGCGACAGGGGGCGTTGGCTACACCTTC.